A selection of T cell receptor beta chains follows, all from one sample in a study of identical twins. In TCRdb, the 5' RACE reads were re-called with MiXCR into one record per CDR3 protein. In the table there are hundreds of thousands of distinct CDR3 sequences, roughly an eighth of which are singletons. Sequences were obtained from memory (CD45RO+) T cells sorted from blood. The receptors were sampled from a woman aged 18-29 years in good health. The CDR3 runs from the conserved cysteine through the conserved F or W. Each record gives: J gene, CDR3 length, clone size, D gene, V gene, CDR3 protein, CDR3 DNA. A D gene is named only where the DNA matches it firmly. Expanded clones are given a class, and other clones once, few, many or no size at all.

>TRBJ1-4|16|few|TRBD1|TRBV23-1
CASSQSGTEPGEKLFF
TGCGCCAGCAGTCAATCGGGGACAGAACCGGGGGAAAAACTGTTTTTT
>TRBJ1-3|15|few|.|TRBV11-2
CASSLAGSSGNTIYF
TGTGCCAGCAGCTTAGCTGGGAGCTCTGGAAACACCATATATTTT
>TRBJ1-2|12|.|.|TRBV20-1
CSAPGPGSGYTF
TGCAGTGCTCCGGGACCGGGCTCTGGCTACACCTTC
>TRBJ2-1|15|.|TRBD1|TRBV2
CANSEGQGMWNEQFF
TGTGCCAACAGTGAAGGACAGGGAATGTGGAATGAGCAGTTCTTC
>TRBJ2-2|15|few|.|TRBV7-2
CASSFQAGNTGELFF
TGTGCCAGCAGCTTTCAGGCCGGCAACACCGGGGAGCTGTTTTTT
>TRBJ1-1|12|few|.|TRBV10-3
CAISVGNTEAFF
TGTGCCATCAGTGTGGGGAACACTGAAGCTTTCTTT
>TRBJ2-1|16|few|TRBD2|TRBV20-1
CSAFGLELSSYNEQFF
TGCAGTGCTTTCGGACTAGAACTGAGCTCCTACAATGAGCAGTTCTTC
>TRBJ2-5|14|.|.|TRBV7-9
CASSLWGIQETQYF
TGTGCCAGCAGCTTATGGGGGATCCAAGAGACCCAGTACTTC
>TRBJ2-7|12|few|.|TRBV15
CATSRSGYEQYF
TGTGCCACCAGCAGGAGCGGCTACGAGCAGTACTTC
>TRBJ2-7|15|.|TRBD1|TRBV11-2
CASSRSGQGAYEQYF
TGTGCCAGCAGCCGATCGGGACAGGGGGCCTACGAGCAGTACTTC
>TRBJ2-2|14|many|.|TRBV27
CASSFSTITGELFF
TGTGCCAGCAGTTTTTCCACAATAACCGGGGAGCTGTTTTTT
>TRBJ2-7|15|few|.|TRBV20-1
CSARGGSGGNYEQYF
TGCAGTGCTAGAGGGGGATCCGGGGGAAACTACGAGCAGTACTTC
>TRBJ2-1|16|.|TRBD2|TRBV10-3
CAISESGTKVGNEQFF
TGTGCCATCAGTGAGTCGGGGACTAAGGTCGGCAATGAGCAGTTCTTC
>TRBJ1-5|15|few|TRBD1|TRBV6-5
CASSYSMTGGQPQHF
TGTGCCAGCAGTTACTCGATGACAGGGGGTCAGCCCCAGCATTTT
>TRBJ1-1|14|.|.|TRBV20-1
CSAPDRLTNTEAFF
TGCAGTGCGCCTGACAGGTTAACGAACACTGAAGCTTTCTTT
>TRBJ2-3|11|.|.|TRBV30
CAWSPGYTQYF
TGTGCCTGGTCCCCGGGGTATACGCAGTATTTT
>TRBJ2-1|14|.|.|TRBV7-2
CASSLAHRVGEQFF
TGTGCCAGCAGCTTAGCACACAGGGTTGGTGAGCAGTTCTTC
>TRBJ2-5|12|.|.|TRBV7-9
CASRDLKETQYF
TGTGCCAGCAGAGACCTGAAAGAGACCCAGTACTTC
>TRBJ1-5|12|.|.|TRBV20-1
CSARGGQRAQHF
TGCAGTGCTAGGGGAGGTCAGAGGGCCCAGCATTTT
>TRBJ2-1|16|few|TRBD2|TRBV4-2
CASSYTSGGARNEQFF
TGTGCCAGCAGCTACACTAGCGGGGGGGCCCGCAATGAGCAGTTCTTC